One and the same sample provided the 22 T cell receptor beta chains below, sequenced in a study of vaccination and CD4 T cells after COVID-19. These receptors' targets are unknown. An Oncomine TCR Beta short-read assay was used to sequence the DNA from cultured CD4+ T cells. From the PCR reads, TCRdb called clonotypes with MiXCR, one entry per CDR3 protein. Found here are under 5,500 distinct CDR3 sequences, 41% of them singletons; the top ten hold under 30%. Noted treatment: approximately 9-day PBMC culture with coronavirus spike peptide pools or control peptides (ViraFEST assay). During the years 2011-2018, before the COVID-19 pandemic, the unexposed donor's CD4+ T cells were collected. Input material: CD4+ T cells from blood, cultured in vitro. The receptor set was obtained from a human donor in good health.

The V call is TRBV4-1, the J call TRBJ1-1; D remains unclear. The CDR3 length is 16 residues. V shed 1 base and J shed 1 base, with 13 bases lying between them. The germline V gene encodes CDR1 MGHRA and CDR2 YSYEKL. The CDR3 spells CASSQAPRTGNTEAFF. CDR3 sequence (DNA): TGCGCCAGCAGCCAAGCTCCCCGGACGGGGAACACTGAAGCTTTCTTT.

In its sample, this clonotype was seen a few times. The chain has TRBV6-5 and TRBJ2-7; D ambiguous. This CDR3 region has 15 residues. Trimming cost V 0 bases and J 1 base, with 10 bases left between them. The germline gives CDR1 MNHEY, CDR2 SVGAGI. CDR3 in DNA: TGTGCCAGCAGTTACTCGACATCGGCTTCCTACGAGCAGTACTTC. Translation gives CASSYSTSASYEQYF.

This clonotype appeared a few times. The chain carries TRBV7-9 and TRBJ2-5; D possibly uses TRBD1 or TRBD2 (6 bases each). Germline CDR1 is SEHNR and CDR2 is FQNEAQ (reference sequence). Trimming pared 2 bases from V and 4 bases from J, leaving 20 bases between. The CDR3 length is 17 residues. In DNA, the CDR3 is TGTGCCAGCAGCTTAAGGCTCCTGACGGGGGCGTCAGAGACCCAGTACTTC. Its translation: CASSLRLLTGASETQYF. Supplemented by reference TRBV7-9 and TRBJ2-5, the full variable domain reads DTGVSQNPRHKITKRGQNVTFRCDPISEHNRLYWYRQTLGQGPEFLTYFQNEAQLEKSRLLSDRFSAERPKGSFSTLEIQRTEQGDSAMYLCASSLRLLTGASETQYFGPGTRLLVL.

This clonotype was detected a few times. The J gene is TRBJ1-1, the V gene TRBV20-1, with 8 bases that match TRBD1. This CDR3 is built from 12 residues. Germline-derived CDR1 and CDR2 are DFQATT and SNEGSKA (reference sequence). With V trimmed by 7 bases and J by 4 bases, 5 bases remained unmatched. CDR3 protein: CSVPTGGTEAFF. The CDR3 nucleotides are TGCAGTGTTCCTACAGGGGGCACTGAAGCTTTCTTT.

CDR3 nucleotides: TGCGCCAGCAGCTTGGGACAGAGAGATTCACCCCTCCACTTT. It is translated as CASSLGQRDSPLHF. This chain joins TRBV5-1 and TRBJ1-6; perhaps TRBD1 as D (5 bases). Trimming took 0 bases from V and 8 from J, leaving 9 bases between them. Germline-derived CDR1 and CDR2 are SGHRS and YFSETQ. This CDR3 comprises 14 residues.

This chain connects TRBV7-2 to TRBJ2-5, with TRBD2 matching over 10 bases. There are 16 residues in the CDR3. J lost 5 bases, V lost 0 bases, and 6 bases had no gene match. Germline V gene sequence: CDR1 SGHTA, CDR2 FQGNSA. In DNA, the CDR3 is TGTGCCAGCAGCTTAGCAGCTAGCGGGGGACGTGAGACCCAGTACTTC. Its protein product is CASSLAASGGRETQYF.

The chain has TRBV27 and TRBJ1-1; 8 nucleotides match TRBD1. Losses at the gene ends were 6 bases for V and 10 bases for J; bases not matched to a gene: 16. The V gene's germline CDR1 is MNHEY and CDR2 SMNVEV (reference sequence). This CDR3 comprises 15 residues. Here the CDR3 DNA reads TGTGCCAGCAGGCCAGACAGGGGAGGTGCTCGAGGAGCTTTCTTT. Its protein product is CASRPDRGGARGAFF.

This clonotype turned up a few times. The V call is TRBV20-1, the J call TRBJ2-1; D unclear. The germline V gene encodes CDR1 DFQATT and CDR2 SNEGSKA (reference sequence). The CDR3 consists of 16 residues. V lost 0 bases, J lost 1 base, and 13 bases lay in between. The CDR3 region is CSARDAMAVSYNEQFF. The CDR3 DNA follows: TGCAGTGCTAGAGATGCGATGGCAGTATCCTACAATGAGCAGTTCTTC.

The CDR3 is CASRPDTGGGGYTF. The CDR3 coding sequence is TGTGCCAGCAGACCTGACACGGGGGGCGGTGGCTACACCTTC. V usage is TRBV28 and J usage is TRBJ1-2; weak D call: TRBD1 (6 bases). The CDR3 length is 14 residues. V was pared by 6 bases and J by 7 bases, with 18 bases between. Germline loops: CDR1 MDHEN, CDR2 SYDVKM.

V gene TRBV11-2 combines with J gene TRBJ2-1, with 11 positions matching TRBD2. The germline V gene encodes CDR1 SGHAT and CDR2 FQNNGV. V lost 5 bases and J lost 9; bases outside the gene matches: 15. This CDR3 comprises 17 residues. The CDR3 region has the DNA TGTGCCAGCAGCCTCGCACCGGGACTAGCGGTCCAGGGTGAGCAGTTCTTC. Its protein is CASSLAPGLAVQGEQFF. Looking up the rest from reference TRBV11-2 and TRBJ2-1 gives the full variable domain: EAGVAQSPRYKIIEKRQSVAFWCNPISGHATLYWYQQILGQGPKLLIQFQNNGVVDDSQLPKDRFSAERLKGVDSTLKIQPAKLEDSAVYLCASSLAPGLAVQGEQFFGPGTRLTVL.

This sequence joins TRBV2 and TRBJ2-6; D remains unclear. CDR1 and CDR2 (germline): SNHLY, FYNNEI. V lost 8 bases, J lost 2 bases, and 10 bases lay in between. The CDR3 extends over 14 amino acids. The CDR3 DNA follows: TGTGCCAGCTTATCAGACCCTGGGGCCAACGTCCTGACTTTC. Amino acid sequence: CASLSDPGANVLTF. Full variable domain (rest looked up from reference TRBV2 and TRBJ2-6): EPEVTQTPSHQVTQMGQEVILRCVPISNHLYFYWYRQILGQKVEFLVSFYNNEISEKSEIFDDQFSVERPDGSNFTLKIRSTKLEDSAMYFCASLSDPGANVLTFGAGSRLTVL.

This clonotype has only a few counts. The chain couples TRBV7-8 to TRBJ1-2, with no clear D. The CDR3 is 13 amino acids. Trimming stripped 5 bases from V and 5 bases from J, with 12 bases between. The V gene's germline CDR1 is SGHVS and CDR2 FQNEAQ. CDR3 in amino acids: CASSPRTAYGYTF. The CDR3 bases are TGTGCCAGCAGCCCCCGGACCGCGTATGGCTACACCTTC.

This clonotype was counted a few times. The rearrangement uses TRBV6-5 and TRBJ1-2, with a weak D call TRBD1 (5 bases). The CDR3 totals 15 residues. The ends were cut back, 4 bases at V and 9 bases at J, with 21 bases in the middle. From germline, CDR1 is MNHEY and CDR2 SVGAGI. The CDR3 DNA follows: TGTGCCAGCAGTTTCAACTCGGGACTGTCAGCTAGCTACACCTTC. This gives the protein CASSFNSGLSASYTF.

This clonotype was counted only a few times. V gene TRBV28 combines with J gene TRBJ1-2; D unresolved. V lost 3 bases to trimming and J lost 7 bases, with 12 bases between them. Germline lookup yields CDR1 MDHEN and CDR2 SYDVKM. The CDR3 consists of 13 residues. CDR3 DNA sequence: TGTGCCAGCAGTTTTGAAGGGCGTCCTGGCTACACCTTC. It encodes CASSFEGRPGYTF.

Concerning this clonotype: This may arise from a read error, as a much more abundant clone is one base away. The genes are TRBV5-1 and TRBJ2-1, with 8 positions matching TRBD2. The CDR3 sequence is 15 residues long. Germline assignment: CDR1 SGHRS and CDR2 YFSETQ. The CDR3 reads CANSPSGSSYNEQFF. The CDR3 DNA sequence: TGCGCCAACAGCCCGAGCGGGAGCTCCTACAATGAGCAGTTCTTC.

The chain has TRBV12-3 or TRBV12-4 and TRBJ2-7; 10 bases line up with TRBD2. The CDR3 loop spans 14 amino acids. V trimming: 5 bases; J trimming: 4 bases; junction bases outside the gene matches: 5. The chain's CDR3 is CASSSLAGAYEQYF. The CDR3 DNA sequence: TGTGCCAGCAGTAGTCTAGCGGGAGCTTACGAGCAGTACTTC.

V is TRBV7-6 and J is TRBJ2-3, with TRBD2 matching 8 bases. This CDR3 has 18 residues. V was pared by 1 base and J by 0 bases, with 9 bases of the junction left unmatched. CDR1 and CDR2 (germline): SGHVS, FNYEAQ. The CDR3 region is CASSLEGGSGASTDTQYF. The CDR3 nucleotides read TGTGCCAGCAGCTTAGAAGGGGGTAGCGGGGCCAGCACAGATACGCAGTATTTT.

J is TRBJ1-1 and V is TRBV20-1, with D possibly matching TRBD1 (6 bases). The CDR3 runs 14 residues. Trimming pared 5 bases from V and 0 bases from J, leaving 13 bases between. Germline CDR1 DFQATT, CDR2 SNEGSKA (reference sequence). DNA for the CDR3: TGCAGTGCTTACAGCGACAGGTTGAACACTGAAGCTTTCTTT. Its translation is CSAYSDRLNTEAFF.

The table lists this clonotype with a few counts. The CDR3 protein is CASSLGANQPQHF. The CDR3 DNA sequence: TGTGCCAGCAGCTTAGGTGCGAATCAGCCCCAGCATTTT. The chain has TRBV7-8 and TRBJ1-5; D is unresolved. The CDR3 contains 13 residues. V lost 1 base to trimming and J lost 4 bases, with 5 bases between them. The V gene's germline CDR1 is SGHVS and CDR2 FQNEAQ.

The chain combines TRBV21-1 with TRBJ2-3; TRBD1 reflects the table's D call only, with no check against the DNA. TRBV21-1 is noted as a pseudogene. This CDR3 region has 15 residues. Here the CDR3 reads CASSKEGVSTDTQYF. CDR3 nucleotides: TGTGCCAGCAGCAAAGAGGGCGTTAGCACAGATACGCAGTATTTT.

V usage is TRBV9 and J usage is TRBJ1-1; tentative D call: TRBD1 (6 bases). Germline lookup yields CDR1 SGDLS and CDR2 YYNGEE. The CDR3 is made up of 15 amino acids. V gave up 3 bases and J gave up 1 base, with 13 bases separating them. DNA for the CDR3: TGTGCCAGCAGCGGCGGGGGCAGGACGAACACTGAAGCTTTCTTT. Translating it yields CASSGGGRTNTEAFF.

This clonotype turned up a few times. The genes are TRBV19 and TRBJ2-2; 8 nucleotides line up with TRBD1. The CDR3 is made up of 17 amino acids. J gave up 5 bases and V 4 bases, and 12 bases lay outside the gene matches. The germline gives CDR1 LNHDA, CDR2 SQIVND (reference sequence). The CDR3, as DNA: TGTGCCAGTAGTACTCGGCAGTCAGGGGGCGGGACCGGGGAGCTGTTTTTT. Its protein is CASSTRQSGGGTGELFF.